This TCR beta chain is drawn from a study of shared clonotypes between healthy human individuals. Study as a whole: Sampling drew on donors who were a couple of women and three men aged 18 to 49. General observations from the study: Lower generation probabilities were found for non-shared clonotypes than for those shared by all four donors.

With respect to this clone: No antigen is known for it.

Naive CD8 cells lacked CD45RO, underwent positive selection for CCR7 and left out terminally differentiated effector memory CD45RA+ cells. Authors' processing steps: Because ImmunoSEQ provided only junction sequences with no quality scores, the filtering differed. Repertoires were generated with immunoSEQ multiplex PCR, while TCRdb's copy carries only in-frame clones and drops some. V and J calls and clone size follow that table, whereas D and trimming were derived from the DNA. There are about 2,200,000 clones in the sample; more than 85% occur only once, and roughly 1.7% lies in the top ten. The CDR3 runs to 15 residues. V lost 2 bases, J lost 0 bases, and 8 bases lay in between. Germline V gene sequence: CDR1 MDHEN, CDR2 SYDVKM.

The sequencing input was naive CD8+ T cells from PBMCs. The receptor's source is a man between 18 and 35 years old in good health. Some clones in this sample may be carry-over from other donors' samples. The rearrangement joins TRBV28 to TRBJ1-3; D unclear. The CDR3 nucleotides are TGTGCCAGCAGTTTAGACATTACCTCTGGAAACACCATATATTTT. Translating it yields CASSLDITSGNTIYF.